This TCR beta chain was obtained from a study of response to subunit inactivated influenza vaccine. Overall study findings and caveats: The authors proposed limited new T cell recruitment per seasonal influenza vaccination.

TCRdb processed the RT-PCR reads anew with MiXCR; each CDR3 protein has one entry. The sample consists of 630,000 or so distinct CDR3 sequences, 15% to 19% of them appearing once. Details on this clonotype: Its antigen remains unidentified.

V was pared by 1 base and J by 4 bases, with 13 bases between. The CDR3 covers 15 residues. The germline CDR1 and CDR2 sequences are SGHVS and FNYEAQ. The input for sequencing was PBMCs from blood, taken roughly 12 days after vaccination. This TCR derives from a man aged 45-65 years who received an inactivated influenza vaccine. The V and J genes are TRBV7-6 and TRBJ2-5; D gene ambiguous. The CDR3 nucleotides read TGTGCCAGCAGCTTAGTGTTAGGATCAGGAGAGACCCAGTACTTC. As protein: CASSLVLGSGETQYF.